The 2 T cell receptor beta chains in this list originate from one sample, sequenced in a study of T cell repertoires in aging, cancer and after chemotherapy. A mixed TRB-A/B primer pool amplified rearranged TRB by multiplex touch-down PCR. One entry per CDR3 protein results from TCRdb running MiXCR on the multiplex PCR reads. The sample yields about 1,200 distinct CDR3 sequences, roughly 26% seen once. Amplification of TCR beta used genomic DNA extracted from peripheral blood. Specimen: blood. The receptors were sampled from a human donor with a blood cancer.

Details on this clonotype: Being one base from a much bigger clone, this may be a read error. The chain combines TRBV20-1 with TRBJ2-1, with D tentatively TRBD2 (6 bases). The length of the CDR3 is 15 residues. Germline assignment: CDR1 DFQATT and CDR2 SNEGSKA (reference sequence). Trimming left V 7 bases short and J 4 bases short, with 20 bases between. The CDR3: CSVSLLGLPYNEQFF. CDR3 sequence (DNA): TGCAGTGTTAGCTTATTGGGACTCCCGTACAATGAGCAGTTCTTC.

V and J are TRBV6-4 and TRBJ2-1; 11 positions match TRBD2. This CDR3 contains 14 residues. Germline lookup yields CDR1 MRHNA and CDR2 SNTAGT. J gave up 5 bases and V 4 bases, and 1 base lay outside the gene matches. CDR3 region: CASSVAGGDNEQFF. The CDR3 DNA follows: TGTGCCAGCAGTGTAGCGGGGGGGGACAATGAGCAGTTCTTC.